This T cell receptor (beta chain) was found in a study of metastatic and nonmetastatic thyroid tumors. The wider study: Repertoire comparison spanned blood and tumor or nodule tissue of malignant and benign thyroid patients.

Findings and limits, study-wide: As reported, TCR beta diversity in blood and tumor was significantly higher in malignant thyroid tumors than in benign nodules.

In the original processing: What underpinned the distant-metastasis classifier for papillary thyroid cancer was the set of CDR3 differences across clinicopathological groups. TCRdb re-clonotyped the PCR reads via MiXCR. The V and J calls and clone size come from TCRdb's table, not from the authors' own analysis. This sample yields about 21,000 clones, of which approximately 16% are seen a single time; 20% to 25% belongs to the top ten. This clone was recorded at least ten times. Its antigen remains unidentified. All patients were untreated before thyroid surgery. The V gene's germline CDR1 is MRHNA and CDR2 SNTAGT. With 0 bases removed from V and 1 base from J, the gap between germline ends came to 9 bases. The CDR3 length is 16 residues.

The clonotype comes from a male donor with papillary thyroid cancer or a benign thyroid nodule (not recorded which). Some clones in this sample may be carry-over from other donors' samples. The V gene is TRBV6-4, the J gene TRBJ2-2, with TRBD1 as a possible D gene (5 bases). The sequenced sample consisted of blood. The CDR3 protein is CASSDSSRENTGELFF. The DNA of the CDR3 is TGTGCCAGCAGTGACTCCTCCAGGGAGAACACCGGGGAGCTGTTTTTT.